The rows below give T cell receptor beta chains drawn from one sample of a study of blood T cell repertoires in COVID-19. The assay was immunoSEQ multiplex PCR, and TCRdb's table has in-frame clones only and misses some. This sample has about 100,000 clones, with about 92% found just once. The sample consisted of peripheral blood. All receptors come from a man aged 50-59 years with active COVID-19. Each CDR3 is given with its conserved first and last residue. The D gene is left open where the match is weak. Clone size, where shown, is once, few, many, or a class for clones that have expanded.

size	D	V	J	DNA	CDR3
once	-	TRBV5-1	TRBJ2-1	TGCGCCAGCAGCTTGGGAGGGCGGGAGCAGTTCTTC	CASSLGGREQFF
-	-	TRBV30	TRBJ1-3	TGTGCCTGGATAAAGGAGTGGGGGCTGGCCACCATATATTTT	CAWIKEWGLATIYF
-	-	TRBV12-3/TRBV12-4	TRBJ2-5	TGTGCCAGCAGTTTATATAGCTACGAGACCCAGTACTTC	CASSLYSYETQYF
-	-	TRBV30	TRBJ1-1	TGTGCCTGGACCCGAGAAGACTGGAACACTGAAGCTTTCTTT	CAWTREDWNTEAFF
-	-	TRBV11-1	TRBJ1-5	TGTGCCAGCAGCTTAGGTCCAGGAATAGATCAGCCCCAGCATTTT	CASSLGPGIDQPQHF
-	-	TRBV27	TRBJ2-5	TGTGCCAGCAGCCCCGGGGGAGAGACCCAGTACTTC	CASSPGGETQYF
few	-	TRBV20-1	TRBJ2-4	TGCAGTGCTAGGCAAAGGGGGATTCAGTACTTC	CSARQRGIQYF
-	-	TRBV12-5	TRBJ2-2	TGTGCTAGTGGTTTGGGACGAGTGGGCAACACCGGGGAGCTGTTTTTT	CASGLGRVGNTGELFF
-	TRBD1	TRBV6-2/TRBV6-3	TRBJ1-1	TGTGCCAGCAGCCGACGGGGACAGGGTCCCGCTGAAGCTTTCTTT	CASSRRGQGPAEAFF
-	TRBD1	TRBV7-2	TRBJ2-5	TGTGCCAGCAGCTTAGGGACAGGGGCTGGCGAGACCCAGTACTTC	CASSLGTGAGETQYF
-	-	TRBV28	TRBJ1-3	TGTGCCAGCAGTATCGGGACAAACTCTGGAAACACCATATATTTT	CASSIGTNSGNTIYF
-	-	TRBV19	TRBJ2-2	TGTGCCAGTAGGCGGACTACCGACACCGGGGAGCTGTTTTTT	CASRRTTDTGELFF
-	-	TRBV5-8	TRBJ1-5	TGTGCCAGCACCGTAATAACTCCAGGGAGCAATCAGCCCCAGCATTTT	CASTVITPGSNQPQHF
-	TRBD2	TRBV19	TRBJ2-7	TGTGCCAGTAGTATAGAGTTTGACCCGGGAGGGCCCTCCTACGAGCAGTACTTC	CASSIEFDPGGPSYEQYF
-	-	TRBV14	TRBJ1-6	TGTGCCAGCAGCTACGGGGTTCGGATAAATTCACCCCTCCACTTT	CASSYGVRINSPLHF
-	TRBD2	TRBV29-1	TRBJ2-3	TGCAGCGGTTCGTCTAGCGGGGGCACAGATACGCAGTATTTT	CSGSSSGGTDTQYF
-	TRBD2	TRBV30	TRBJ2-7	TGTGCTTGTTGGGCGGGGGCCTACGAGCAGTACTTC	CACWAGAYEQYF
-	-	TRBV19	TRBJ1-4	TGTGCCAGTAGTATATTGTCAGGGATGTCGGAAAAACTGTTTTTT	CASSILSGMSEKLFF
-	TRBD1	TRBV3-1/TRBV3-2	TRBJ1-2	TGTGCCAGCAGCCAGGGGACAGGGGTTGGCTACACCTTC	CASSQGTGVGYTF
-	-	TRBV20-1	TRBJ1-1	TGCAGTGCAACGACTGTAGATGAAGCTTTCTTT	CSATTVDEAFF
-	-	TRBV5-5	TRBJ1-1	TGTGCCAGCAGTTATCGGGTTTCTTACACTGAAGCTTTCTTT	CASSYRVSYTEAFF
-	TRBD2	TRBV11-2	TRBJ2-1	TGTGCCAGCAGCTTAGGGTGGACTAGCGGTGAGCAGTTCTTC	CASSLGWTSGEQFF
-	TRBD1	TRBV5-4	TRBJ2-7	TGTGCCAGCAGCCCTGGACAGGGAGCTAAATACGAGCAGTACTTC	CASSPGQGAKYEQYF
-	-	TRBV12-3/TRBV12-4	TRBJ2-1	TGTGCCAGCAGTTCCCGCAATGAGCAGTTCTTC	CASSSRNEQFF
-	-	TRBV4-1	TRBJ1-6	TGCGCCAGCAGCCAAGGGACCCCCGGGGGATCCCGCTTCCTCCACTTT	CASSQGTPGGSRFLHF
-	-	TRBV5-1	TRBJ2-3	TGCGCCAGCCAAATCGGCGGGGACTTTAGCACAGATACGCAGTATTTT	CASQIGGDFSTDTQYF
-	TRBD2	TRBV4-1	TRBJ2-3	TGCGCCAGCAGCCAAGATGCGACTAGCGCTAAGTCGTACACAGATACGCAGTATTTT	CASSQDATSAKSYTDTQYF
-	TRBD1	TRBV7-9	TRBJ2-3	TGTGCCAGCAGCGGGACAGGGGGCTTCAAAGGCGATACGCAGTATTTT	CASSGTGGFKGDTQYF
-	TRBD2	TRBV5-6	TRBJ2-4	TGTGCCAGCAGACGCCGAAAGCGGGAGTTACCCAAAAACATTCAGTACTTC	CASRRRKRELPKNIQYF
-	TRBD2	TRBV5-1	TRBJ2-1	TGCGCCAGCAGCCTTAGCGGGAGCTCCTACAATGAGCAGTTCTTC	CASSLSGSSYNEQFF
-	TRBD2	TRBV5-6	TRBJ2-5	TGTGCCAGCAGCTCGAGGGGACTAGCGGGACTCCAAGTCGGGGAGACCCAGTACTTC	CASSSRGLAGLQVGETQYF
-	-	TRBV14	TRBJ2-7	TGTGCCAGCAGCCAAGAAGGCAGGGCCTACGAGCAGTACTTC	CASSQEGRAYEQYF
-	TRBD2	TRBV5-1	TRBJ2-1	TGCGCCAGCAGCTTGGGGACTAGCGGGAGGGGTGAGCAGTTCTTC	CASSLGTSGRGEQFF
-	-	TRBV6-5	TRBJ2-2	TGTGCCACCCCGGACAAGTCGAACACCGGGGAGCTGTTTTTT	CATPDKSNTGELFF
-	-	TRBV28	TRBJ1-2	TGTGCCAGCAGCCCCAGGGTTCATGGCTACACCTTC	CASSPRVHGYTF
-	TRBD2	TRBV11-2	TRBJ2-1	TGTGCCAGCAGCTTCCGGGAGGGCTACAATGAGCAGTTCTTC	CASSFREGYNEQFF
-	-	TRBV7-8	TRBJ1-4	TGTGCCAGCAGCTTAGGACAGTCTAATGAAAAACTGTTTTTT	CASSLGQSNEKLFF
-	-	TRBV28	TRBJ2-4	TGTGCCAGCAGTTTTCGGACACAGAAAAACATTCAGTACTTC	CASSFRTQKNIQYF
-	-	TRBV19	TRBJ2-3	TGTGCCAGTGGTCACCCAGGGCTAGATACGCAGTATTTT	CASGHPGLDTQYF
-	TRBD2	TRBV27	TRBJ2-5	TGTGCCAGCAGCCCCCGGTTGGGCGGTAGCGGGGAGCCCCAGTACTTC	CASSPRLGGSGEPQYF
once	TRBD1	TRBV2	TRBJ2-1	TGTGCCAGCGTCCCCGGACAGGGGTACAATGAGCAGTTCTTC	CASVPGQGYNEQFF
-	-	TRBV28	TRBJ2-3	TGTGCCAGCAGCCCCGCCGGTCTACCCCCGGATACGCAGTATTTT	CASSPAGLPPDTQYF
-	TRBD2	TRBV5-1	TRBJ2-6	TGCGCCAGCAGCTTGGGGTCTAGCGGAGCAGGGGCCAACGTCCTGACTTTC	CASSLGSSGAGANVLTF
-	-	TRBV2	TRBJ1-5	TGTGCCAGCAGTGAAACGGTACAGCCCCAGCATTTT	CASSETVQPQHF
-	-	TRBV2	TRBJ2-2	TGTGCCAGCAGTGAGAGTAGTTCTCAGGCCTCCGGGGAGCTGTTTTTT	CASSESSSQASGELFF
-	TRBD1	TRBV24-1	TRBJ1-2	TGTGCCACCAGTGATTCGGGCAGGGGGCAACAGATTTATGGCTACACCTTC	CATSDSGRGQQIYGYTF
once	-	TRBV6-5	TRBJ2-1	TGTGCCAGTCTGGGGGCGAAGAGCTCCTACAATGAGCAGTTCTTC	CASLGAKSSYNEQFF
-	-	TRBV12-3/TRBV12-4	TRBJ2-2	TGTGCCAGCAGTTTAGTAGTCCCCGGGGAGCTGTTTTTT	CASSLVVPGELFF
-	-	TRBV7-9	TRBJ1-1	TGTGCCAGCAGCTCACCTCAGGGGACTGAAGCTTTCTTT	CASSSPQGTEAFF
once	TRBD2	TRBV5-4	TRBJ2-1	TGTGCCAGCAGCCCCCCCCTAACTAGCGATGAGCAGTTCTTC	CASSPPLTSDEQFF
-	-	TRBV7-6	TRBJ2-1	TGTGCCAGCAGCTTAGCGCCTAGCGTCTACAATGAGCAGTTCTTC	CASSLAPSVYNEQFF
-	TRBD2	TRBV3-1/TRBV3-2	TRBJ2-1	TGTGCCAGCAGCCTAAGCGGGACTCGTTCGCGCAATGAGCAGTTCTTC	CASSLSGTRSRNEQFF
-	-	TRBV24-1	TRBJ2-2	TGTGCCACCAGTGATTTTACCGGGACTCGGAACACCGGGGAGCTGTTTTTT	CATSDFTGTRNTGELFF
once	TRBD1	TRBV29-1	TRBJ2-2	TGCAGCGGCACAGGGGAAAGGAACACCGGGGAGCTGTTTTTT	CSGTGERNTGELFF